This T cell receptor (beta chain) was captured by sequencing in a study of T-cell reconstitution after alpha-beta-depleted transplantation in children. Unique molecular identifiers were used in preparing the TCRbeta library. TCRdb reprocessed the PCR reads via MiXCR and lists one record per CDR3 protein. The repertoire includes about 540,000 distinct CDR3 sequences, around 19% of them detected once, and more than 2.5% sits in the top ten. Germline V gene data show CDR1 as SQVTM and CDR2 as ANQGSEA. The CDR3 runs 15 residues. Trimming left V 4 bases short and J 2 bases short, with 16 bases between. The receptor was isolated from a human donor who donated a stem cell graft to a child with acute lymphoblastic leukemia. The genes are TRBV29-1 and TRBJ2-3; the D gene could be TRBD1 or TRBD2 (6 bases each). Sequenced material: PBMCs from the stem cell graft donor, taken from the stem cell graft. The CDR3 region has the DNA TGCAGCGTTGGGGGAGGAGGGGGAAACACAGATACGCAGTATTTT. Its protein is CSVGGGGGNTDTQYF.